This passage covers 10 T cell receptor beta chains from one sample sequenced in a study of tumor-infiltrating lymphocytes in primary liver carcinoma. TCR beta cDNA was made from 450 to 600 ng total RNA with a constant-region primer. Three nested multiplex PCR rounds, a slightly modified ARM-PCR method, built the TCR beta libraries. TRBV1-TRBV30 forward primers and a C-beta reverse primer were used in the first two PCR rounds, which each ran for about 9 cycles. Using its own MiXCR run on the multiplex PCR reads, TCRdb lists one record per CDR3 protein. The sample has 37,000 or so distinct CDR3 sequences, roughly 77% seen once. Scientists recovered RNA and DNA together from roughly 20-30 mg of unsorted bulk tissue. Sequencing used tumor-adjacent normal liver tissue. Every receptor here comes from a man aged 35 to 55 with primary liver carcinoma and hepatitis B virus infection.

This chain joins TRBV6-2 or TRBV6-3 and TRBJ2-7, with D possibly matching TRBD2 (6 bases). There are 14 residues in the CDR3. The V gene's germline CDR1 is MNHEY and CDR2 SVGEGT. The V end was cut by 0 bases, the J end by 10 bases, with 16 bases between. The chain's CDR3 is CASSYSASVEEQYF. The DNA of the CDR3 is TGTGCCAGCAGTTACTCGGCTAGCGTGGAAGAACAGTACTTC.

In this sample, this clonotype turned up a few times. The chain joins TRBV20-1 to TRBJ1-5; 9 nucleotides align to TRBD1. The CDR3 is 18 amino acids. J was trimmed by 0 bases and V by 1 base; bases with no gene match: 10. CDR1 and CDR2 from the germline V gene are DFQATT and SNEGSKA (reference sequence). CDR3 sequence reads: CSARAEDRGLYSNQPQHF. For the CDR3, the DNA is TGCAGTGCTAGAGCTGAGGACAGGGGTCTATATAGCAATCAGCCCCAGCATTTT.

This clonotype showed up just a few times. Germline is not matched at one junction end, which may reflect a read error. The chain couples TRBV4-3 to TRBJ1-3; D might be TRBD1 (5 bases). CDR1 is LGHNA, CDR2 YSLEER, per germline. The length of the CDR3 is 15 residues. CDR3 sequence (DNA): TGCACCAGCAGTCAAGTGGGGGGCTCTGGAAACACCATATATTTT. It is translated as CTSSQVGGSGNTIYF.

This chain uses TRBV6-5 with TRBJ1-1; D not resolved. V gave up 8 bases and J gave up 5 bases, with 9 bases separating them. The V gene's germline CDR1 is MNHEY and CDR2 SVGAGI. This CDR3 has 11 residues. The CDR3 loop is CASLKNTEAFF. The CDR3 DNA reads TGTGCCAGCCTAAAGAATACTGAAGCTTTCTTT.

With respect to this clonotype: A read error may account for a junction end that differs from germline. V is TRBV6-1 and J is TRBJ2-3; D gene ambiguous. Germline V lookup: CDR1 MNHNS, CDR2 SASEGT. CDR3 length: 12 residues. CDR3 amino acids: CASRPCTDTQYF. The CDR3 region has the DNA TGTGCTAGCAGGCCTTGCACAGATACGCAGTATTTT.

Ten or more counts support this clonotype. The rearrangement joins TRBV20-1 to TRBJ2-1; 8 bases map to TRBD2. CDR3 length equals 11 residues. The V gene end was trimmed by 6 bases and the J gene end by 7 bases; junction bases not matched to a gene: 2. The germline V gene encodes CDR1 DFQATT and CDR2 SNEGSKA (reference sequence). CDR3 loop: CSAGGGNEQFF. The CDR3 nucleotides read TGCAGTGCCGGGGGGGGGAATGAGCAGTTCTTC.

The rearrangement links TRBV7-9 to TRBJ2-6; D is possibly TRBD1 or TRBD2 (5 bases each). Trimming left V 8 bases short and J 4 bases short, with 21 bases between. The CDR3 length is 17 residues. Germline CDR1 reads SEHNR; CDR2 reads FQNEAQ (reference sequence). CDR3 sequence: CASCHTGTARGANVLTF. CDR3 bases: TGTGCCAGCTGCCATACCGGGACGGCTCGAGGGGCCAACGTCCTGACTTTC.

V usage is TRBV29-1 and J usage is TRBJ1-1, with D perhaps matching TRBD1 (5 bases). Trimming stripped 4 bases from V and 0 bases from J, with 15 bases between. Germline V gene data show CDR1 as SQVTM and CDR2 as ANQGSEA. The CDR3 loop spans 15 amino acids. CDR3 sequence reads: CSVGEGWGMNTEAFF. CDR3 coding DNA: TGCAGCGTTGGGGAGGGGTGGGGTATGAACACTGAAGCTTTCTTT.

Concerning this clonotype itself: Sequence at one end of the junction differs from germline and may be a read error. In DNA form, the CDR3 reads TGTCCCAGCAGTGAAATACCAGGGGGCCAAAAGATCCAGTACTTC. Its protein product is CPSSEIPGGQKIQYF. This chain connects TRBV6-1 to TRBJ2-5, with 8 bases matching TRBD1. Germline CDR1 and CDR2: MNHNS and SASEGT. The CDR3 length is 15 residues.

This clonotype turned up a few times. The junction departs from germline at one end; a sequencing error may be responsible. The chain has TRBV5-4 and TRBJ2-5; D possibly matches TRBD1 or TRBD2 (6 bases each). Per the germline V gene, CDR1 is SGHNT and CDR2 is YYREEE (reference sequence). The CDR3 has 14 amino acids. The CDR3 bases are TGTGTCAGCAGCTTGGGGGGCGTGGAAGGGACCCAGTACTTC. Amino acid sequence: CVSSLGGVEGTQYF. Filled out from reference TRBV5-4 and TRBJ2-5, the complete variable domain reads ETGVTQSPTHLIKTRGQQVTLRCSSQSGHNTVSWYQQALGQGPQFIFQYYREEENGRGNFPPRFSGLQFPNYSSELNVNALELDDSALYLCVSSLGGVEGTQYFGPGTRLLVL.